The clone carrying this TCR beta chain was observed a single time. The CDR3 loop spans 13 amino acids. Germline V gives CDR1 SEHNR, CDR2 FQNEAQ (reference sequence). V was shortened by 2 bases and J by 9 bases, with 11 bases between the two germline ends. The data originate from a study of blood T cell repertoires in COVID-19. Study background: The United States, Italy and Spain supplied acute and convalescent COVID-19 samples.

In the original analysis: Estimation of nucleated cell counts relied on the amplification of reference gene primers. Some clones are missing from TCRdb's copy, which holds only in-frame ones; the method was immunoSEQ multiplex PCR. V and J calls and clone size come straight from that table; D and trimming were deduced from the DNA. The sample holds about 270,000 clones, roughly 89% seen once. This TCR derives from a woman in her sixties who had recovered from COVID-19. The chain couples TRBV7-9 to TRBJ2-1, with D possibly TRBD2 on 6 matching bases. The sequenced sample consisted of PBMCs or T cells enriched from blood (not recorded which). CDR3 sequence (DNA): TGTGCCAGCAGCTTAACTAGCCCGAGTGAGCAGTTCTTC. Amino acid sequence: CASSLTSPSEQFF.